Sequencing of this T cell receptor (beta chain) was carried out in a study of spatial heterogeneity in lung cancer (dated by TCRdb to the late 2010s). In terms of the full investigation: More beta-chain than alpha-chain transcripts were consistently detected, likely reflecting higher beta-chain transcript abundance. In tumor regions, TCR transcript counts showed a strong correlation with a T cell transcriptional module score derived from matched bulk RNA-seq. TCR alpha and beta repertoires were quantitatively compared across multiple tumor regions, matched nontumor lung and blood in non-small cell lung cancer. In the raw uncorrected reads, each unique combination of TCR and UMI appeared on average more than ten times. TCR repertoire features were related to nonsynonymous mutation counts determined by whole-exome sequencing of tumor tissue. At surgery, both alpha and beta chains were TCR-sequenced in 220 tumor regions, 64 matched nontumor lung samples and some 56 PBMC samples.

The CDR3, cysteine through phenylalanine, is 17 amino acids long. The kept DNA is CDR3 alone, 51 bases in frame from the first base. The germline V gene supplies CDR1 MDHEN and CDR2 SYDVKM. Compared with germline, V lacks 0 bases and J lacks 6 bases; bases without a gene match: 9. The time point label corresponds to: sample taken at primary tumor resection. Samples were obtained from approximately 76 patients with early-stage, untreated non-small cell lung cancer from the lung TRACERx cohort. Without any cell sorting, TCR sequencing was performed on whole RNA extracted either from tumor and nontumor lung tissue or from cryopreserved PBMC samples. Only patients for whom sufficient RNA was available from at least two tumor regions were selected for TCR sequencing. Before being selected, tumor and adjacent nontumor lung specimens were reviewed by a lung pathologist. This clonotype is labeled medium-sized (0.01 to 0.1%). Its antigen is still unknown. Qualities for individual bases were not recorded, and no much larger clone is one base off. Since it is a stray read in a library aimed at alpha chains, this beta chain has a size that is not meaningful.

Library preparation was by 5' RACE. Instrument used: NextSeq 500. The TCR library protocol attached a unique molecular identifier to each TCR cDNA molecule to allow correction of PCR and sequencing errors. The original pipeline was this. Decombinator tools were used for TCR identification, UMI-based error correction and CDR3 extraction. TCRs above a frequency of 2 per 1,000, corresponding to the top 1% of the tumor frequency distribution, were defined as expanded. Expanded tumor TCRs statistically deemed absent (corrected P<0.05) from at least one tumor region were classed as regional, and all other expanded tumor TCRs were classed as ubiquitous. Rényi diversity was computed with the R vegan package after subsampling each repertoire 100 times to 5,000 TCRs. To build CDR3 similarity networks, amino acid triplet string-kernel similarity was used, and CDR3s were connected when their pairwise similarity was above 0.82. TCRdb ran its own pipeline on the public reads, namely fastp trimming at Q25 and MiXCR clone calling, and kept in-frame beta chains. Every distinct CDR3 protein forms one entry, paired with its most common genes and DNA. TCRdb's processing, not the authors' own work, is the source of the V and J calls. A total of roughly 19,000 distinct CDR3 sequences appear in this sample, about 6.1% of them only once. The top ten hold about 9.3% of the sample.

What the authors observed across the whole study: The count of ubiquitous expanded TCRs correlated with the count of ubiquitous nonsynonymous mutations, and the count of regional expanded TCRs correlated with the count of regional nonsynonymous mutations. Additional single-cell paired TCR alpha and beta sequencing was considered necessary to confirm, at a functional level, the hypothesis that regional TCRs recognize regional mutations. TCR-seq coverage of tumor T cells was estimated to be only approximately 7.3% for alpha chains and more than 11% for beta chains. The tumor nonsynonymous mutation count correlated with the number of expanded alpha and beta TCRs within the tumor.

This receptor was obtained from a female donor with early-stage non-small cell lung cancer. Recombination connected TRBV28 to TRBJ2-7, with 12 middle bases fitting TRBD2. The sequencing here drew on lung tumor tissue, taken at surgery. In nucleotide form, the sequence is TGTGCCAGCAGTTTATGGAACCTAGCGGGAGGGCCCGGCGAGCAGTACTTC. Translation gives CASSLWNLAGGPGEQYF.